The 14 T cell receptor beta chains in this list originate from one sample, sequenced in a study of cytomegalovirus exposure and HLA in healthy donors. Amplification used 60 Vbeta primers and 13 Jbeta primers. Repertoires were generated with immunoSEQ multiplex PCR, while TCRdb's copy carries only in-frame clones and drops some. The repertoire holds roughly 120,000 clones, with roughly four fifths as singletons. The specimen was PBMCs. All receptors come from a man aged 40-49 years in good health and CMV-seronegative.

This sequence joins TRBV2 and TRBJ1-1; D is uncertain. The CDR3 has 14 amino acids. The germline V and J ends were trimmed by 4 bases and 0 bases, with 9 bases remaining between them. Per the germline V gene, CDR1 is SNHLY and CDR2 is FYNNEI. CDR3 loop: CASSVRDLNTEAFF. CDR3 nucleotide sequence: TGTGCCAGCAGTGTTCGGGATCTGAACACTGAAGCTTTCTTT.

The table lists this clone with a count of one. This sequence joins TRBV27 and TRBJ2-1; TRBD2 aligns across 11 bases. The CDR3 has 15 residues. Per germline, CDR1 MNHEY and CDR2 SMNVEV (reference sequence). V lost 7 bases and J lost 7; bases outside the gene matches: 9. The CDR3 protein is CASTLGASGRNEQFF. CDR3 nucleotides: TGTGCCAGCACCCTAGGGGCTAGCGGGAGGAATGAGCAGTTCTTC.

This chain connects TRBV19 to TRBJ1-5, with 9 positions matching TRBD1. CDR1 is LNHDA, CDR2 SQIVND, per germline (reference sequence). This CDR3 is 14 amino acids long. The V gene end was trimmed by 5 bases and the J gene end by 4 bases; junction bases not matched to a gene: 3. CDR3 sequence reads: CASSWDRANQPQHF. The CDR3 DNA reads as TGTGCCAGTAGTTGGGACAGGGCAAATCAGCCCCAGCATTTT.

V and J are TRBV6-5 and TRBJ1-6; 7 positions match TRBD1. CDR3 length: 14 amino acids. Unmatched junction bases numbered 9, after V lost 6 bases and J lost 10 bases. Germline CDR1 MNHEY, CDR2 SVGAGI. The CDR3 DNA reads TGTGCCAGCAGAGCTACAGGGGCTGGATCACCCCTCCACTTT. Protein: CASRATGAGSPLHF.

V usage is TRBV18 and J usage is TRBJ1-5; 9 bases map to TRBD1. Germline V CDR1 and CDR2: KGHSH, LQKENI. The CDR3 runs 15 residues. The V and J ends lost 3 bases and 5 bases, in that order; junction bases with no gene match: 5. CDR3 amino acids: CASSPGQGIDQPQHF. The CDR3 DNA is TGTGCCAGCTCACCGGGACAGGGAATCGATCAGCCCCAGCATTTT. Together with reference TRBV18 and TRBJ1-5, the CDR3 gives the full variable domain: NAGVMQNPRHLVRRRGQEARLRCSPMKGHSHVYWYRQLPEEGLKFMVYLQKENIIDESGMPKERFSAEFPKEGPSILRIQQVVRGDSAAYFCASSPGQGIDQPQHFGDGTRLSIL.

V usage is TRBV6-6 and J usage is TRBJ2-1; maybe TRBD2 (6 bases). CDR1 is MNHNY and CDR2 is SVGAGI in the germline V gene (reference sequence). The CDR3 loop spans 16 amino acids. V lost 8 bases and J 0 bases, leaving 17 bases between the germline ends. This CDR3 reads CASAGRGLPSYNEQFF. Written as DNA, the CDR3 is TGTGCCAGCGCGGGACGGGGCTTACCCTCCTACAATGAGCAGTTCTTC.

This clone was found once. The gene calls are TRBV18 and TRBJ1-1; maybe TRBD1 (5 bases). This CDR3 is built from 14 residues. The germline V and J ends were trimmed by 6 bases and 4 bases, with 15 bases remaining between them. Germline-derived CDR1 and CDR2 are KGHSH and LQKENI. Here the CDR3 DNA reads TGTGCCAGCTCTGTGTCGGGGGACCTCACTGAAGCTTTCTTT. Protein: CASSVSGDLTEAFF.

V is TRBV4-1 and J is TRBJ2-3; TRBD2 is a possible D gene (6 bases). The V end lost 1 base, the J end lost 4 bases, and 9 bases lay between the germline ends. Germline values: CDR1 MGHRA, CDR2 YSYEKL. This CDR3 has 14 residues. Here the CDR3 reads CASSQVGTSDTQYF. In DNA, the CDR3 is TGCGCCAGCAGCCAAGTTGGGACTTCAGATACGCAGTATTTT.

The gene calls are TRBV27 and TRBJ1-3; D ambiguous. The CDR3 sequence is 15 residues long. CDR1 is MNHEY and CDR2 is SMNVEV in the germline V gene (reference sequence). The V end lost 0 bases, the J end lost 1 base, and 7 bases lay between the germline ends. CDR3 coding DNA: TGTGCCAGCAGTTTATCCTGGACTTCTGGAAACACCATATATTTT. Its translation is CASSLSWTSGNTIYF.

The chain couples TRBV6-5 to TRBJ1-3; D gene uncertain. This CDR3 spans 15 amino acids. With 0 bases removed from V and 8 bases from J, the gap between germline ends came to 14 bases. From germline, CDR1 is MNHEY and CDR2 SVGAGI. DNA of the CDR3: TGTGCCAGCAGTTACTCCGCCCGTCTTCAGGACACCATATATTTT. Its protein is CASSYSARLQDTIYF.

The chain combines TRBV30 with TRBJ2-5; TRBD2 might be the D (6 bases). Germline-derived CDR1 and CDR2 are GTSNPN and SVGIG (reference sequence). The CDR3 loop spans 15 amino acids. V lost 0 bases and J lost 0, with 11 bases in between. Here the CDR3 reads CAWSVGLSYQETQYF. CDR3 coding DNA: TGTGCCTGGAGTGTGGGACTGTCGTACCAAGAGACCCAGTACTTC.

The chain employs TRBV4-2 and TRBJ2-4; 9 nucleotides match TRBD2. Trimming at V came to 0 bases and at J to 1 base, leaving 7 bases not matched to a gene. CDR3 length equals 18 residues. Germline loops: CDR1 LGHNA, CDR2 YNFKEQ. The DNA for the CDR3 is TGTGCCAGCAGCCAAGAGGAGGGCGGGAGGGCGGCCAAAAACATTCAGTACTTC. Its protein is CASSQEEGGRAAKNIQYF.

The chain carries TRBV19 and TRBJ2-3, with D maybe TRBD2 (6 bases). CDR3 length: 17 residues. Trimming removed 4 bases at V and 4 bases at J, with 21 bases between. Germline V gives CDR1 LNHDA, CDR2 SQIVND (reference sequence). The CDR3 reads CASSTLGWRGSADTQYF. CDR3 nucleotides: TGTGCCAGTAGTACCCTCGGCTGGCGGGGTTCAGCAGATACGCAGTATTTT.

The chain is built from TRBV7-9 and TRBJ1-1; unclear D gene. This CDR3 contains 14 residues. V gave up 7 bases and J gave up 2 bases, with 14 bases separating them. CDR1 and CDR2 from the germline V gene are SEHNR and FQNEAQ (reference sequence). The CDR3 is CASTPPAGNTEAFF. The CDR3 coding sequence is TGTGCCAGCACCCCGCCGGCGGGTAACACTGAAGCTTTCTTT.